This T cell receptor beta chain is from a study of CD8 T cells in Susac syndrome. Germline CDR1 MGHRA, CDR2 YSYEKL. The CDR3 has 15 amino acids. Treatment-naive patients with stable or active relapsing-remitting disease were the multiple sclerosis controls. A remark on this clonotype: The junction shows a germline mismatch at one end, possibly a read error.

Random-hexamer reverse transcription was applied to about 0.45 to 1 ug RNA. immunoSEQ multiplex PCR amplified TCR beta CDR3 across 54 Vbeta, 13 Jbeta. TCRdb analysed the immunoSEQ multiplex PCR reads with MiXCR anew, one entry per CDR3 protein. The sample lists around 300,000 distinct CDR3 sequences; approximately 90% were seen once. The source material was CD4+ T cells from PBMCs. The clonotype originates from a human donor with multiple sclerosis. The rearrangement joins TRBV4-1 to TRBJ1-1, with D perhaps matching TRBD1 (6 bases). CDR3 coding DNA: TGCGCCAGCAGCCAACTATGGACAGTCTACACTAAAGCTTTCTTT. It translates to CASSQLWTVYTKAFF.